What follows are 24 T cell receptor beta chains derived from one specimen sequenced in a study of blood T cells in healthy people across ages (dated by TCRdb to about 2015). Libraries were prepared through 5' RACE. Sequencer: Illumina HiSeq 2500. A second PCR of roughly 7 to 11 cycles was performed with a sample-barcoded 5' primer and a J-beta primer mix. The raw public data were reprocessed by TCRdb itself: fastp quality trimming at Q25, MiXCR clonotype calling, in-frame beta chains only. Rows with one shared CDR3 protein collapse into an entry with the most common genes and DNA. The table for this sample lists about a million distinct CDR3 sequences; roughly 47% of them were counted only once. Together, the top ten hold over 20% of the sample. The sequencing input was blood. All receptors derive from a woman aged 55-75 years in good health.

This clonotype was seen a few times. The chain employs TRBV29-1 and TRBJ1-2; 12 bases fit TRBD1. The CDR3 covers 16 residues. Germline V lookup: CDR1 SQVTM, CDR2 ANQGSEA. J was trimmed by 6 bases and V by 6 bases; bases with no gene match: 14. CDR3 nucleotide sequence: TGCAGCGTCCCTTCAAGGGACAGGGGGCGTGAAAATGGCTACACCTTC. This translates into CSVPSRDRGRENGYTF.

This clonotype was counted between two and nine times. The chain couples TRBV7-9 to TRBJ1-1; a possible D gene is TRBD1 (6 bases). The ends were cut back, 2 bases at V and 8 bases at J, with 18 bases in the middle. From germline, CDR1 is SEHNR and CDR2 FQNEAQ (reference sequence). The CDR3 length is 15 residues. The CDR3 DNA follows: TGTGCCAGCAGCTTAAAGGACGACAGGCCGTCCGAAGCTTTCTTT. Translated: CASSLKDDRPSEAFF.

This clonotype came up a few times. This chain joins TRBV28 and TRBJ2-7; TRBD1 matches 9 bases. V dropped 9 bases and J dropped 2; count of bases not matched to a gene: 17. The CDR3 contains 17 residues. Looked up from germline, CDR1 is MDHEN and CDR2 is SYDVKM. The CDR3 nucleotides read TGTGCCAGTAAATGGGGACAGGGAGAGACAAAGGCCTACGAGCAGTACTTC. As protein: CASKWGQGETKAYEQYF.

Only a few counts were recorded for this clonotype. The chain uses TRBV27 and TRBJ2-1; 7 bases map to TRBD2. J was trimmed by 6 bases and V by 6 bases; bases with no gene match: 17. The CDR3 runs 17 residues. From germline, CDR1 is MNHEY and CDR2 SMNVEV (reference sequence). DNA of the CDR3: TGTGCCAGCAGGAGGGCCCTAGTCAGCGGGACCGCCAATGAGCAGTTCTTC. Amino acid sequence: CASRRALVSGTANEQFF.

This chain connects TRBV3-1 to TRBJ2-2, with D hard to call. Germline CDR1 reads LGHDT; CDR2 reads YNNKEL (reference sequence). The CDR3 is 18 residues long. Trimming removed 0 bases from V and 5 bases from J, with 19 bases in between. CDR3 loop: CASSQDLVYATRTGELFF. CDR3 sequence (DNA): TGTGCCAGCAGCCAAGATCTTGTATATGCCACGCGGACCGGGGAGCTGTTTTTT.

CDR3: CSVGSSQRSTDTQYF. The CDR3 DNA sequence: TGCAGCGTTGGGTCTTCCCAAAGGAGCACAGATACGCAGTATTTT. The chain combines TRBV29-1 with TRBJ2-3, with D uncertain. Germline CDR1 reads SQVTM; CDR2 reads ANQGSEA. This CDR3 region has 15 residues. Between the trimmed V and J ends, which lost 4 bases and 0 bases, there was a span of 14 bases.

This clonotype was counted a single time. The gene calls are TRBV10-3 and TRBJ2-7; TRBD2 agrees at 13 bases. Germline lookup yields CDR1 ENHRY and CDR2 SYGVKD. The V gene end was trimmed by 4 bases and the J gene end by 3 bases; junction bases not matched to a gene: 0. The CDR3 is made up of 14 amino acids. CDR3 in amino acids: CAISGLAGGYEQYF. The CDR3 DNA reads TGTGCCATCAGTGGACTAGCGGGAGGCTACGAGCAGTACTTC.

The chain employs TRBV28 and TRBJ2-5; the D call may be TRBD1 or TRBD2 (6 bases each). Germline V gene data show CDR1 as MDHEN and CDR2 as SYDVKM. This CDR3 spans 15 amino acids. V lost 6 bases, J lost 11 bases, and 25 bases lay in between. CDR3 amino acids: CASSTGGSGAWEQYF. CDR3 bases: TGTGCCAGCAGCACCGGGGGCTCAGGGGCGTGGGAGCAGTACTTC.

This clonotype has a count of ten or more. The chain links TRBV12-3 or TRBV12-4 to TRBJ2-7; tentatively, D is TRBD1 or TRBD2 (5 bases each). The length of the CDR3 is 15 residues. V lost 6 bases and J lost 0, with 15 bases in between. The CDR3 bases are TGTGCCAGCAGCCCTGAGGGGCTGAGCTCCTACGAGCAGTACTTC. This gives the protein CASSPEGLSSYEQYF.

The genes are TRBV7-9 and TRBJ2-1; D remains ambiguous. Trimming cost V 8 bases and J 0 bases, with 20 bases left between them. Germline V gives CDR1 SEHNR, CDR2 FQNEAQ (reference sequence). The CDR3 is made up of 17 amino acids. CDR3 protein: CASFELGGASSYNEQFF. The CDR3 DNA follows: TGTGCCAGCTTCGAGCTCGGTGGCGCGAGCTCCTACAATGAGCAGTTCTTC.

V gene TRBV6-2 or TRBV6-3 combines with J gene TRBJ2-3; 8 bases line up with TRBD2. Germline CDR1 is MNHEY and CDR2 is SVGEGT. The V and J ends lost 6 bases and 8 bases, in that order; junction bases with no gene match: 19. The CDR3 is 17 residues long. The CDR3 region has the DNA TGTGCCAGCAGCCCTACGTTGTTGGGCGGGAGGCAGGCTACGCAGTATTTT. It is translated as CASSPTLLGGRQATQYF.

V gene TRBV20-1 combines with J gene TRBJ2-3; 10 bases are shared with TRBD2. Unmatched junction bases numbered 8, after V lost 6 bases and J lost 5 bases. The CDR3 is made up of 14 amino acids. Per the germline V gene, CDR1 is DFQATT and CDR2 is SNEGSKA (reference sequence). CDR3 sequence reads: CSAGASGRIDTQYF. The CDR3 nucleotides read TGCAGTGCCGGGGCTAGCGGGAGAATAGATACGCAGTATTTT.

J is TRBJ1-1 and V is TRBV29-1, with TRBD1 identical over 8 bases. Germline V gives CDR1 SQVTM, CDR2 ANQGSEA. V dropped 7 bases and J dropped 3; count of bases not matched to a gene: 19. CDR3 size: 17 residues. In DNA, the CDR3 is TGCAGCGGCCAAGGGGGGACAGGCCATAGATCGTACACTGAAGCTTTCTTT. Protein sequence: CSGQGGTGHRSYTEAFF.

There are a few counts of this clonotype. V usage is TRBV20-1 and J usage is TRBJ2-7; weak D call: TRBD1 (6 bases). Trimming left V 6 bases short and J 9 bases short, with 18 bases between. Per germline, CDR1 DFQATT and CDR2 SNEGSKA (reference sequence). The CDR3 covers 12 residues. DNA for the CDR3: TGCAGTGCACCCGTAACAGGGTTCGGGCAGTACTTC. Its protein is CSAPVTGFGQYF.

This clonotype was seen a handful of times. The V call is TRBV7-2, the J call TRBJ2-7; 11 bases agree with TRBD2. In germline, CDR1 is SGHTA, CDR2 FQGNSA. The length of the CDR3 is 18 residues. Trimming cost V 1 base and J 0 bases; bases outside gene matches: 8. The CDR3 loop is CASSLVISGRAGSYEQYF. In DNA, the CDR3 is TGTGCCAGCAGCTTAGTAATTAGCGGGAGGGCCGGCTCCTACGAGCAGTACTTC.

This clonotype was seen only a few times. The chain is built from TRBV28 and TRBJ2-7; D not certain. Looked up from germline, CDR1 is MDHEN and CDR2 is SYDVKM. The CDR3 covers 15 residues. The germline V and J ends were trimmed by 5 bases and 1 base, with 15 bases remaining between them. The CDR3 sequence is CASSLKGSGSYEQYF. In nucleotides, the CDR3 is TGTGCCAGCAGTCTCAAAGGATCCGGATCCTACGAGCAGTACTTC. Full variable domain (outside the CDR3, taken from reference TRBV28 and TRBJ2-7): DVKVTQSSRYLVKRTGEKVFLECVQDMDHENMFWYRQDPGLGLRLIYFSYDVKMKEKGDIPEGYSVSREKKERFSLILESASTNQTSMYLCASSLKGSGSYEQYFGPGTRLTVT.

V gene TRBV7-2 combines with J gene TRBJ2-1; 7 bases align to TRBD2. Germline CDR1 SGHTA, CDR2 FQGNSA. J lost 8 bases, V lost 3 bases, and 10 bases had no gene match. The CDR3 sequence is 15 residues long. Here the CDR3 DNA reads TGTGCCAGCAGCTTTGATGGGGAGGGAACCCATGAGCAGTTCTTC. Amino acids: CASSFDGEGTHEQFF.

The chain has TRBV5-1 and TRBJ2-3; D remains ambiguous. The CDR3 extends over 12 amino acids. Trimming left V 4 bases short and J 8 bases short, with 11 bases between. Germline-derived CDR1 and CDR2 are SGHRS and YFSETQ. This chain's CDR3 is CASSPYAGTQYF. In DNA form, the CDR3 reads TGCGCCAGCAGCCCCTACGCTGGTACGCAGTATTTT.

This rearrangement joins TRBV7-9 to TRBJ2-7; no reliable D call. Per the germline V gene, CDR1 is SEHNR and CDR2 is FQNEAQ (reference sequence). V lost 5 bases and J lost 7, with 18 bases in between. This CDR3 contains 14 residues. In DNA form, the CDR3 reads TGTGCCAGCAGCCCCCATCCTACACGTCGGGAGCAGTACTTC. Encoded protein: CASSPHPTRREQYF.

In this sample, this clonotype turned up many times. The gene calls are TRBV20-1 and TRBJ1-2; maybe TRBD1 (5 bases). The CDR3 sequence is 14 residues long. The germline CDR1 and CDR2 sequences are DFQATT and SNEGSKA (reference sequence). V was cut by 5 bases and J by 5 bases, with 18 bases left in between. Here the CDR3 DNA reads TGCAGTGCTTCTCACCCGGGACGGGATTATGGCTACACCTTC. Its protein is CSASHPGRDYGYTF.

This sequence joins TRBV20-1 and TRBJ2-4; D possibly matches TRBD1 or TRBD2 (5 bases each). The closer fit of TRBJ2-5 to the DNA end suggests the J call may be wrong. Germline V gene lookup returns CDR1 DFQATT and CDR2 SNEGSKA (reference sequence). CDR3 length: 14 amino acids. Written as DNA, the CDR3 is TGCAGTGCAGGAAGTCAGACGGGGCTAGAGACCCAGTACTTC. It specifies CSAGSQTGLETQYF.

This clonotype has just a few counts. V is TRBV3-1 and J is TRBJ1-4; possible D gene TRBD1, 6 bases. Germline V gene data show CDR1 as LGHDT and CDR2 as YNNKEL (reference sequence). The CDR3 contains 17 residues. V dropped 1 base and J dropped 4 bases, with 16 bases sitting between them. CDR3 residues: CASSQVGGPYLNEKLFF. CDR3 bases: TGTGCCAGCAGCCAAGTCGGGGGCCCTTACCTTAATGAAAAACTGTTTTTT.

The chain combines TRBV7-9 with TRBJ2-1, with TRBD2 matching 8 bases. The better agreement between TRBJ2-7 and the DNA end casts doubt on the J call. CDR3 size: 15 residues. Germline-derived CDR1 and CDR2 are SEHNR and FQNEAQ (reference sequence). The CDR3 bases are TGTGCCAGCAGCTCATCCGAGCGGGAGTACAATGAGCAGTACTTC. As protein: CASSSSEREYNEQYF.

The gene calls are TRBV7-2 and TRBJ2-5; 8 nucleotides agree with TRBD2. The J call is uncertain, as TRBJ2-7 better fits the DNA end. The CDR3 spans 14 residues. Germline CDR1 and CDR2: SGHTA and FQGNSA. In DNA, the CDR3 is TGTGCCAGCAGCTCGAGACTAGCGTACTACGAGCAGTACTTC. Amino acids: CASSSRLAYYEQYF.